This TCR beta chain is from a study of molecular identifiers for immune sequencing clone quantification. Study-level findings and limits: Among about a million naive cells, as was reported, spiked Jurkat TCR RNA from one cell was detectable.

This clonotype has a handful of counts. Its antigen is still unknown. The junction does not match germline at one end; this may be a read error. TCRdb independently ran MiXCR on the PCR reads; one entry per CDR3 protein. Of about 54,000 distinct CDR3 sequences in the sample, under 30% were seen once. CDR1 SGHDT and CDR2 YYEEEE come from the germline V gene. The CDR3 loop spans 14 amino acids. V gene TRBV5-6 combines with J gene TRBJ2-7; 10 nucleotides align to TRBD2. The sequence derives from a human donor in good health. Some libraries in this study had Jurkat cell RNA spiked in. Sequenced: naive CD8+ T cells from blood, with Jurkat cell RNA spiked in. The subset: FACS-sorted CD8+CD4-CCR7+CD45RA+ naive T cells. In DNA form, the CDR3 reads TGTGTCAGCAGCACAGCGGGAGGGCCTAGCGAGCAGTACTTC. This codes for CVSSTAGGPSEQYF.